Listed below are T cell receptor beta chains from one sample, sequenced in a study of T cells in Graves' hyperthyroidism and ophthalmopathy. In TCRdb, the multiplex PCR reads were re-called with MiXCR into one record per CDR3 protein. The sample has a few hundred thousand distinct CDR3 sequences; 20% to 25% are singletons. Sequencing used blood. These receptors were obtained from a woman between 65 and 79 years old with Graves' ophthalmopathy. CDR3s include the opening cysteine and the closing phenylalanine or tryptophan. D genes are given only for firm matches. Some rows have no size entry. The others give once, few or many, or a class for an expanded clone.

V	J	size	D	DNA	CDR3
TRBV5-1	TRBJ2-6	few	-	TGCGCCAGCAGCTTGGGGGATCCTGGGGCCAACGTCCTGACTTTC	CASSLGDPGANVLTF
TRBV18	TRBJ1-1	-	TRBD1	TGTGCCAGCTCTGGACAGGGGCCCAACACTGAAGCTTTCTTT	CASSGQGPNTEAFF
TRBV5-1	TRBJ2-6	-	-	TGCGCCAGCAGCTCAACCAACGGGGGGCGCTCTGGGGCCAACGTCCTGACTTTC	CASSSTNGGRSGANVLTF
TRBV12-3/TRBV12-4	TRBJ2-2	-	-	TGTGCCAGCAAAGTGGGGACAACGACCACCGGGGAGCTGTTTTTT	CASKVGTTTTGELFF
TRBV29-1	TRBJ2-1	-	TRBD2	TGCAGCGTCGCCGGGACTATTTCCTACAATGAGCAGTTCTTC	CSVAGTISYNEQFF
TRBV7-9	TRBJ2-1	few	-	TGTGCCAGCAGCTTCGGGGGAATAACCTACAATGAGCAGTTCTTC	CASSFGGITYNEQFF
TRBV10-3	TRBJ2-3	few	TRBD2	TGTGCCATCAGTGAGGAACTAGCGGGAGCAAGTACGCAGTATTTT	CAISEELAGASTQYF
TRBV27	TRBJ1-1	many	-	TGTGCCAGCAGTTTAGCTAGACTGAACACTGAAGCTTTCTTT	CASSLARLNTEAFF
TRBV4-2	TRBJ1-2	few	-	TGTGCCAGCAGCCAGGAGGTGGCAGCTTATGGCTACACCTTC	CASSQEVAAYGYTF
TRBV2	TRBJ1-5	many	-	TGTGCCAGCAGCAGAATTCGGGACCAGCCCCAGCATTTT	CASSRIRDQPQHF
TRBV6-2/TRBV6-3	TRBJ2-7	-	TRBD2	TGTGCCAGCAGCGCACCTCGTGTAGCGGGAGCTCAAACCTACGAGCAGTACTTC	CASSAPRVAGAQTYEQYF
TRBV2	TRBJ2-1	-	TRBD2	TGTGCCAGCAGTTCAGCGGGAGGGCCTCCCCATGAGCAGTTCTTC	CASSSAGGPPHEQFF
TRBV7-3	TRBJ2-1	many	TRBD2	TGTGCCAGCAGCCTAGCGGGAGTTGGGAATGAGCAGTTCTTC	CASSLAGVGNEQFF
TRBV6-1	TRBJ2-2	few	-	TGTGCCAGCAGTTCCAGAAAGGAGGAGCTGTTTTTT	CASSSRKEELFF
TRBV15	TRBJ2-5	-	TRBD1	TGTGCCACCAGCAGACGCAGGGGGCTGGAAGAGACCCAGTACTTC	CATSRRRGLEETQYF
TRBV20-1	TRBJ1-2	many	TRBD1	TGCAGTGCTAGCCGGACAGGAAGCTATGGCTACACCTTC	CSASRTGSYGYTF
TRBV9	TRBJ1-1	many	TRBD1	TGTGCCAGCAGCCCTATGGGACAGGGGGGCGGCACTGAAGCTTTCTTT	CASSPMGQGGGTEAFF
TRBV20-1	TRBJ2-7	many	TRBD2	TGCAGTGCTAGCGGGAGGGCCTCCTACGAGCAGTACTTC	CSASGRASYEQYF
TRBV7-2	TRBJ2-7	-	TRBD2	TGTGCCAGCAGCTTACGTGGCGGGAGGGTTTCTCAGTACGAGCAGTACTTC	CASSLRGGRVSQYEQYF
TRBV9	TRBJ2-1	-	-	TGTGCCAGCAGCGTAACAATCGGCGAGCAGTTCTTC	CASSVTIGEQFF
TRBV14	TRBJ2-7	-	TRBD1	TGTGCCAGCAGCCAAGCCCAGACAGGGCGCGAGCAGTACTTC	CASSQAQTGREQYF
TRBV6-5	TRBJ2-4	-	-	TGTGCCAGCAGTTACGAGATTCCTAGCCGGGGATATGTTCAGTACTTC	CASSYEIPSRGYVQYF
TRBV7-2	TRBJ1-1	-	-	TGTGCCAGCAGCTTAGCCTTCGGCACGAACACTGAAGCTTTCTTT	CASSLAFGTNTEAFF
TRBV28	TRBJ2-5	once	TRBD1	TGTGCCAGCAGTTTAGAACAGGGGGCGGGGGTAGAGACCCAGTACTTC	CASSLEQGAGVETQYF
TRBV14	TRBJ2-7	-	TRBD1	TGTGCCAGCAGCCCGACAGGGTTCTACGAGCAGTACTTC	CASSPTGFYEQYF
TRBV12-3/TRBV12-4	TRBJ1-3	-	-	TGTGCCAGCAGTTTAATTCTCTCTGGAAACACCATATATTTT	CASSLILSGNTIYF
TRBV5-6	TRBJ2-1	-	-	TGTGCCAGCAGCTCCGGGACCCTTGAGGGGTTCTTC	CASSSGTLEGFF
TRBV24-1	TRBJ2-1	few	-	TGTGCCACCAGTGATCTCAACAATGAGCAGTTCTTC	CATSDLNNEQFF
TRBV27	TRBJ2-5	few	-	TGTGCCAGCACCCCCCACCGAGGGAGGGGGCGGAAAGAGACCCAGTACTTC	CASTPHRGRGRKETQYF
TRBV7-2	TRBJ2-5	few	-	TGTGCCAGCAGCTTAGATGGCAGTTTTATGGAGACCCAGTACTTC	CASSLDGSFMETQYF
TRBV6-1	TRBJ1-1	few	TRBD1	TGTGCCAGCAGTCCCTCCAGGGGGCCTGGCACTGAAGCTTTCTTT	CASSPSRGPGTEAFF
TRBV20-1	TRBJ2-2	many	-	TGCAGTGCTAGCGGAACGAGTGGGACCGGGGAGCTGTTTTTT	CSASGTSGTGELFF
TRBV7-8	TRBJ1-2	few	-	TGTGCCAGCAGCTTAGTAACAGGTTATGGCTACACCTTC	CASSLVTGYGYTF
TRBV7-2	TRBJ2-3	-	-	TGTGCCAGCAGCCTCGGGGCAGGGACGACAGATACGCAGTATTTT	CASSLGAGTTDTQYF
TRBV28	TRBJ1-2	-	-	TGTGCCAGCGGCCTTAGCAGCTATGGCTACACCTTC	CASGLSSYGYTF
TRBV6-6	TRBJ1-1	few	-	TGTGCCAGCAGTTACGGACAGTCGAACACTGAAGCTTTCTTT	CASSYGQSNTEAFF
TRBV18	TRBJ2-6	-	-	TGTGCCAGCTCACCTACAGGGCGTATTGGGGCCAACGTCCTGACTTTC	CASSPTGRIGANVLTF
TRBV19	TRBJ2-2	few	-	TGTGCTAGTAGGACCCGGGCGAACACCGGGGAGCTGTTTTTT	CASRTRANTGELFF
TRBV13	TRBJ1-1	many	-	TGTGCCAGCTTGAGGACGAGGGAAGTATCTGAAGCTTTCTTT	CASLRTREVSEAFF
TRBV19	TRBJ2-1	-	TRBD1	TGTGCCAGTAATTTGATGGGACAGGGTCGCAATGAGCAGTTCTTC	CASNLMGQGRNEQFF
TRBV12-5	TRBJ2-5	few	-	TGTGCTAGTGGTTTGGGATACGGGACCCAGTACTTC	CASGLGYGTQYF
TRBV7-9	TRBJ1-2	-	-	TGTGCCAGCAGCTTAGCCTTAGGTGTTGGCTATGGCTACACCTTC	CASSLALGVGYGYTF
TRBV28	TRBJ2-5	few	-	TGTGCCAGCAGTTTTGGGGGTACTGGGGAGACCCAGTACTTC	CASSFGGTGETQYF
TRBV3-1	TRBJ1-1	many	-	TGTGCCAGCAGCCGGGGACGGTCGAACACTGAAGCTTTCTTT	CASSRGRSNTEAFF
TRBV9	TRBJ2-3	-	-	TGTGCCAGCAGCCCAGGGGGGCCAGATACGCAGTATTTT	CASSPGGPDTQYF
TRBV20-1	TRBJ2-5	many	TRBD1	TGCAGTGCGACCCCGGGGACAGGGAAAGAGACCCAGTACTTC	CSATPGTGKETQYF
TRBV6-2/TRBV6-3	TRBJ1-5	few	-	TGTGCCAGCAGTTACTCGCGGGATCAGCCCCAGCATTTT	CASSYSRDQPQHF
TRBV5-4	TRBJ1-1	once	-	TGTGCCAGCAGCTTCGAGACCGGCTTGGAAGCTTTCTTT	CASSFETGLEAFF
TRBV7-6	TRBJ1-5	few	-	TGTGCCAGCAGTAACGGGGGGCGCAATCAGCCCCAGCATTTT	CASSNGGRNQPQHF
TRBV6-1	TRBJ1-6	-	-	TGTGCCAGCAGTCAACAGGGAAGTTCACCCCTCCACTTT	CASSQQGSSPLHF
TRBV13	TRBJ1-6	few	TRBD1	TGTGCCAGCAGCCCCGGCCGGGACAGGCGAAATTCACCCCTCCACTTT	CASSPGRDRRNSPLHF
TRBV6-5	TRBJ2-5	few	-	TGTGCCAGCAGTTACGGGGCGGGTCTCGAGACCCAGTACTTC	CASSYGAGLETQYF
TRBV27	TRBJ1-5	-	TRBD1	TGTGCCAGCAGCCATAGCGGGACAGGGGGGTTTCAGCCCCAGCATTTT	CASSHSGTGGFQPQHF
TRBV7-2	TRBJ2-4	-	-	TGTGCCAGCAGCTTAATCCCGGGGGCGGGAAACATTCAGTACTTC	CASSLIPGAGNIQYF
TRBV6-1	TRBJ2-3	-	-	TGTGCCAGCAGTGTATCGGTAGGAGATACGCAGTATTTT	CASSVSVGDTQYF